This T cell receptor (beta chain) comes out of a study of post-analysis software for immune sequencing data. Looking at the study overall: Patients had relapsing-remitting, secondary progressive or progressive-relapsing multiple sclerosis; some lacked subtype.

Whole-study results and caveats: Versus controls, multiple sclerosis patients showed significantly lower diversity (normalized Chao1).

Unique molecular identifiers had been added to the TCR beta cDNA libraries. TCRdb itself ran the PCR reads through MiXCR, one entry per CDR3 protein. Among about 800,000 distinct CDR3 sequences listed, roughly 27% were seen once. Points on this clonotype: The antigen is not known.

The specimen was blood. The sequence came from a girl under 18 with multiple sclerosis.

The CDR3 region has the DNA TGCAGTGCTCTTGCGGACAACTACGAGCAGTACTTC. It codes for CSALADNYEQYF. J is TRBJ2-7 and V is TRBV20-1, with TRBD1 as a possible D gene (5 bases). The CDR3 spans 12 residues. The germline CDR1 and CDR2 sequences are DFQATT and SNEGSKA (reference sequence). Trimming cost V 5 bases and J 3 bases, with 11 bases left between them.